This T cell receptor beta chain was documented in a study of cytomegalovirus exposure and HLA in healthy donors. Between the trimmed V and J ends, which lost 4 bases and 9 bases, there was a span of 20 bases. The germline V gene encodes CDR1 SGDLS and CDR2 YYNGEE. The CDR3 extends over 16 amino acids. TCRdb's table, derived via immunoSEQ multiplex PCR, lists solely in-frame clones and lacks some. Of roughly 200,000 clones listed, about 81% are singletons. V usage is TRBV9 and J usage is TRBJ1-6, with D possibly being TRBD1 (6 bases). The material sequenced was PBMCs. The sequence came from a woman aged 30 to 39 in good health and CMV-seronegative. As DNA, the CDR3 is TGTGCCAGCAGCTTTAGCTATGGGGGCGAGGGTTCACCCCTCCACTTT. Translation gives CASSFSYGGEGSPLHF.